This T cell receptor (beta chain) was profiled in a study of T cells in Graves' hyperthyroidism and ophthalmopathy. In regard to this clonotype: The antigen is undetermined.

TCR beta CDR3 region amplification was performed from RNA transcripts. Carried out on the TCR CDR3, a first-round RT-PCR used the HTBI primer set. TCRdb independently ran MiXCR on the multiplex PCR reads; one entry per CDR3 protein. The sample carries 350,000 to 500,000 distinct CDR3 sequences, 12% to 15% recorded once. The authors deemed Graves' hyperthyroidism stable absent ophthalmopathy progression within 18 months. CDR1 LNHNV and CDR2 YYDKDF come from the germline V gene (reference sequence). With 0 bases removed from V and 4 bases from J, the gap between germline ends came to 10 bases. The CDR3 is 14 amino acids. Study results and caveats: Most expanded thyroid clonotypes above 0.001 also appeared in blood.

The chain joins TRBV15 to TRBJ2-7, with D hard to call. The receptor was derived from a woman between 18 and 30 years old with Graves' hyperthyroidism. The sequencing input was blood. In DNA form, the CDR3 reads TGTGCCACCAGCAGAGAGGATAAGCGTTACGAGCAGTACTTC. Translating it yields CATSREDKRYEQYF.